Described below is a single T cell receptor (beta chain) sequence and its context. The antigen is unknown. V was cut by 0 bases and J by 1 base, with 11 bases left in between. Germline CDR1 and CDR2: LGHNA and YSLEER. The CDR3 has 16 residues. The data were obtained in a study of cytomegalovirus exposure and HLA in healthy donors. Turning to the study itself: Early release data held 85 million or so unique TCRs from HLA-typed donors.

This PCR relied on a set of 60 Vbeta primers and 13 Jbeta primers. Here immunoSEQ multiplex PCR was the method, and the copy in TCRdb shows in-frame clones only, minus some. Of approximately 90,000 clones listed, about 80% are singletons. Points from the study as a whole: The study designated 150 or so TCR beta chains cytomegalovirus-associated.

The sequence came from a male donor in good health and CMV-seronegative. The rearrangement links TRBV4-3 to TRBJ2-3; D might be TRBD1 (5 bases). Sequences were obtained from PBMCs. The CDR3 here is CASSQDLGAGTDTQYF. For the CDR3, the DNA is TGCGCCAGCAGCCAAGATTTAGGGGCGGGCACAGATACGCAGTATTTT.